This record looks at one T cell receptor beta chain sequence and its context. The data are from a study of blood T cell repertoires in COVID-19. Turning to the study itself: Samples came from the United States, Italy and Spain, spanning acute and convalescent COVID-19. Nucleic acid was either cDNA or gDNA, and it came from T cells, B-cell-depleted T cells, or PBMCs.

Authors' methods: Reference gene primer amplification gave nucleated cell count estimates. The repertoire was sequenced with immunoSEQ multiplex PCR; TCRdb's copy has only in-frame clones and lacks some. The V and J calls and the clone size are those of that table, but D and trimming were determined from the DNA. The repertoire consists of around 300,000 clones, with 85% occurring once and the leading ten covering less than 4.5%. Looked up from germline, CDR1 is DFQATT and CDR2 is SNEGSKA (reference sequence). This CDR3 is 14 amino acids long. V dropped 3 bases and J dropped 0 bases, with 12 bases sitting between them.

The rearrangement joins TRBV20-1 to TRBJ2-7, with D tentatively TRBD2 (5 bases). This clonotype was sampled from a woman in her fifties or sixties with active or convalescent COVID-19. Sequencing was done on a sample of peripheral blood. The CDR3 DNA follows: TGCAGTGCTAGTATGGACGGGGACTCCTACGAGCAGTACTTC. Amino acid sequence: CSASMDGDSYEQYF.